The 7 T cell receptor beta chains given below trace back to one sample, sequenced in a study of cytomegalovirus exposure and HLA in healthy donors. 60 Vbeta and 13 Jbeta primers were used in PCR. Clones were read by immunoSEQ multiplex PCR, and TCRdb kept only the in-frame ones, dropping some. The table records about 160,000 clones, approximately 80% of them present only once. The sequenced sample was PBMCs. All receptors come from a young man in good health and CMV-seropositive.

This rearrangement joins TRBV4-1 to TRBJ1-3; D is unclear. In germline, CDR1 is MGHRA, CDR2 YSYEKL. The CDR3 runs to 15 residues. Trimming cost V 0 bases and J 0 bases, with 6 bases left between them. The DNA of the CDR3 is TGCGCCAGCAGCCAAGACCGGTACTCTGGAAACACCATATATTTT. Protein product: CASSQDRYSGNTIYF.

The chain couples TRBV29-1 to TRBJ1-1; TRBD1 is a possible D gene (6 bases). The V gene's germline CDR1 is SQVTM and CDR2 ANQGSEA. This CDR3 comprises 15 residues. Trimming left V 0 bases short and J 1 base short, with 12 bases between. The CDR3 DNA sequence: TGCAGCGTTGAAGATTTCGGCAGGGGGAACACTGAAGCTTTCTTT. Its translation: CSVEDFGRGNTEAFF.

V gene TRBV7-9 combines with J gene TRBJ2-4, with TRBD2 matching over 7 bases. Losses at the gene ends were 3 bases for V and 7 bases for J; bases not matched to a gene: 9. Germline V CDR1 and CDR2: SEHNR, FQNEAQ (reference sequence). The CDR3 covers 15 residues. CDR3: CASSLRSGNRNIQYF. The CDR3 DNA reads TGTGCCAGCAGCTTGCGAAGCGGGAACCGGAACATTCAGTACTTC.

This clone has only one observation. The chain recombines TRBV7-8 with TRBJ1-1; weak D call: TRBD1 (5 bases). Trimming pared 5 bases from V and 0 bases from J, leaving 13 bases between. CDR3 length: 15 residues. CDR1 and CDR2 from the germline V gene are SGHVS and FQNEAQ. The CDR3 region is CASSRETDMNTEAFF. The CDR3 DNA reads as TGTGCCAGCAGCCGAGAGACAGATATGAACACTGAAGCTTTCTTT.

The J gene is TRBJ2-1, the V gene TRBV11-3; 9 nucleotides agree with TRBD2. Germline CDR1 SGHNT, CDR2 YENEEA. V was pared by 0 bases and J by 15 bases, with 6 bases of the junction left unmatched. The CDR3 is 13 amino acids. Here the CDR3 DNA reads TGTGCCAGCAGCTTAGACCATAGCGGGAGTCTGTTCTTC. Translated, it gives CASSLDHSGSLFF.

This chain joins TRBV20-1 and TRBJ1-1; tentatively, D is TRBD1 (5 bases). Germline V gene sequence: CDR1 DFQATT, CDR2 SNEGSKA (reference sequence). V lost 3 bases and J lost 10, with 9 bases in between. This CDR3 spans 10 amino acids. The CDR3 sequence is CSARGQRAFF. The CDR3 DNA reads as TGCAGTGCTAGGGGGCAGAGAGCTTTCTTT.

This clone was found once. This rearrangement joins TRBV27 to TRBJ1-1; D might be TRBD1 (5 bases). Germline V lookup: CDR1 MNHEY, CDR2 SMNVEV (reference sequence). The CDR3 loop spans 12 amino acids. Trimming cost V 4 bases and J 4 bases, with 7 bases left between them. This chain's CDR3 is CASSYGGTEAFF. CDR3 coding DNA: TGTGCCAGCAGTTACGGGGGCACTGAAGCTTTCTTT.